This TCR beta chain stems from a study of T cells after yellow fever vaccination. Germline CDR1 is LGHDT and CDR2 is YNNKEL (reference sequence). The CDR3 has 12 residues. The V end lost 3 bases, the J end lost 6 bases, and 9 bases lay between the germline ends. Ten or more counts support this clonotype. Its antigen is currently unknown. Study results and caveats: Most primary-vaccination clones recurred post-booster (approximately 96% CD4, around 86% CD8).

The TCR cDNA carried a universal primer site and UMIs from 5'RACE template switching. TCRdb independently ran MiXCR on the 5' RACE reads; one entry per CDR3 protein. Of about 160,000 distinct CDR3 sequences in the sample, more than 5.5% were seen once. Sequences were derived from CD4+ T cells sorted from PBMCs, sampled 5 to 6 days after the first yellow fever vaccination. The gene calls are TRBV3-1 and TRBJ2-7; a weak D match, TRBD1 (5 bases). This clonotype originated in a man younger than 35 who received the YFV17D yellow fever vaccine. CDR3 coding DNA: TGTGCCAGCAGCCAGGGTGGGGCCGAGCAGTACGTC. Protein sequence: CASSQGGAEQYV.